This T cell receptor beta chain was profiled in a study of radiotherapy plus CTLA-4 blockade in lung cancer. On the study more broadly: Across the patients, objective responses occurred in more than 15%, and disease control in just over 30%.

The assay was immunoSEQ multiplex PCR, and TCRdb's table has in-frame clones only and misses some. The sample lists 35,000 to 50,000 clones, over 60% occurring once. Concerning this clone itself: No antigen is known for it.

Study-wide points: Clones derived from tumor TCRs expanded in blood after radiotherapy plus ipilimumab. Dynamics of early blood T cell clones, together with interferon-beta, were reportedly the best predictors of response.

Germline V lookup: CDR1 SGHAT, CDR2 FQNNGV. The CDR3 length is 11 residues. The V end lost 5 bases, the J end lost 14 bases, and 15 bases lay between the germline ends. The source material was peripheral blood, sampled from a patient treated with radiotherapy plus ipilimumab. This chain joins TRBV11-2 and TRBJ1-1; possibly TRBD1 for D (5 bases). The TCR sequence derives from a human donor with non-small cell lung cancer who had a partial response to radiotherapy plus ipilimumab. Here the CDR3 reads CASSANQGSFF. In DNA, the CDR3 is TGTGCCAGCAGCGCGAATCAGGGCTCCTTCTTT.